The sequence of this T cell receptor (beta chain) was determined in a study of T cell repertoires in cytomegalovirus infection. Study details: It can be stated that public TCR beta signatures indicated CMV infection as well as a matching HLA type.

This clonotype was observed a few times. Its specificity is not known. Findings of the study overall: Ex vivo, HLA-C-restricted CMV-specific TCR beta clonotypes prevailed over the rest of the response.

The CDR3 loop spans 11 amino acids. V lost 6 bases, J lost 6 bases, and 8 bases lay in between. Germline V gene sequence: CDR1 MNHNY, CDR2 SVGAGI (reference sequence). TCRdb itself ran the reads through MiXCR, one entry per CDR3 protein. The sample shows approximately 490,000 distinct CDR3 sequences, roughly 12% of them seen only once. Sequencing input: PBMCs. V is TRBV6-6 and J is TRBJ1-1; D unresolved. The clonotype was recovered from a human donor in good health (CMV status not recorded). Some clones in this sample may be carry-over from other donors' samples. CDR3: CASRGAAEAFF. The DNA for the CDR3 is TGTGCCAGCAGGGGAGCGGCTGAAGCTTTCTTT.